This note documents a single T cell receptor beta chain sequence. This CDR3 contains 14 residues. Per germline, CDR1 SGHAT and CDR2 FQNNGV. V was clipped by 3 bases and J by 5 bases; unmatched bases: 3. This sample is part of a study of cytomegalovirus exposure and HLA in healthy donors. In the PCR, 60 Vbeta and 13 Jbeta primers were used. The method was immunoSEQ multiplex PCR; TCRdb's version includes in-frame clones alone and lacks a portion of them. The sample shows about 190,000 clones, about 83% of them seen only once. V usage is TRBV11-2 and J usage is TRBJ2-2, with TRBD2 matching over 7 bases. Material: PBMCs. This TCR was recovered from a man aged 40-49 years in good health and CMV-seropositive. CDR3 nucleotide sequence: TGTGCCAGCAGCTTCACGCGGGGGACCGGGGAGCTGTTTTTT. Translation: CASSFTRGTGELFF.